These 21 T cell receptor beta chains were all obtained from the same sample, sequenced in a study of T cell responses to AZD1222 COVID-19 vaccine. Profiling relied on immunoSEQ multiplex PCR, and the TCRdb table lists in-frame clones only, not all of them. The sample contains about 120,000 clones, about 94% of which appear only once. The starting material was peripheral blood, obtained 28 days after the second AZD1222 dose. The origin of the receptors is an adult who received the AZD1222 COVID-19 vaccine.

This chain joins TRBV18 and TRBJ1-4; the match to TRBD1 covers 8 bases. The CDR3 consists of 16 residues. V trimming: 3 bases; J trimming: 8 bases; junction bases outside the gene matches: 11. CDR1 and CDR2 (germline): KGHSH, LQKENI. CDR3 nucleotide sequence: TGTGCCAGCTCACCTTTAACAGGACAGGGTGGCGAAAAACTGTTTTTT. Its protein is CASSPLTGQGGEKLFF. The full variable domain, its missing parts supplied by reference TRBV18 and TRBJ1-4, is NAGVMQNPRHLVRRRGQEARLRCSPMKGHSHVYWYRQLPEEGLKFMVYLQKENIIDESGMPKERFSAEFPKEGPSILRIQQVVRGDSAAYFCASSPLTGQGGEKLFFGSGTQLSVL.

The rearrangement uses TRBV6-5 and TRBJ1-3; D gene ambiguous. In germline, CDR1 is MNHEY, CDR2 SVGAGI. The germline V and J ends were trimmed by 6 bases and 0 bases, with 6 bases remaining between them. The length of the CDR3 is 13 residues. DNA of the CDR3: TGTGCCAGCAGGGAGAGCTCTGGAAACACCATATATTTT. Its translation is CASRESSGNTIYF.

CDR3 bases: TGCGCCAGCAGCTATACAACCGGGCTACCGGCTGGCTACACCTTC. Its translation is CASSYTTGLPAGYTF. The chain has TRBV5-1 and TRBJ1-2; D unclear. Trimming took 3 bases from V and 7 from J, leaving 19 bases between them. Germline V gives CDR1 SGHRS, CDR2 YFSETQ. The CDR3 is 15 amino acids.

This chain uses TRBV2 with TRBJ1-3; D is uncertain. CDR3 size: 12 residues. Trimming stripped 7 bases from V and 8 bases from J, with 12 bases between. Germline V gene lookup returns CDR1 SNHLY and CDR2 FYNNEI. CDR3 sequence reads: CASTLFQDTIYF. The CDR3 DNA follows: TGTGCCAGCACGCTTTTTCAAGACACCATATATTTT.

This chain links TRBV5-6 with TRBJ1-1, with a tentative D call TRBD1 (6 bases). Germline loops: CDR1 SGHDT, CDR2 YYEEEE. Trimming removed 6 bases from V and 5 bases from J, with 14 bases in between. The CDR3 sequence is 13 residues long. The chain's CDR3 is CASMPTGRTEAFF. CDR3 bases: TGTGCCAGCATGCCTACAGGGCGTACTGAAGCTTTCTTT.

The rearrangement uses TRBV5-1 and TRBJ2-1; D tentatively reads TRBD1 or TRBD2 (6 bases each). Looked up from germline, CDR1 is SGHRS and CDR2 is YFSETQ. The length of the CDR3 is 16 residues. The V and J ends lost 0 bases and 3 bases respectively, with 13 bases between them. This CDR3 is CASSLDSGDFYNEQFF. In nucleotides, the CDR3 is TGCGCCAGCAGCTTGGATTCAGGGGACTTCTACAATGAGCAGTTCTTC.

V gene TRBV29-1 combines with J gene TRBJ2-4; D perhaps matches TRBD2 (6 bases). Trimming cost V 6 bases and J 0 bases, with 9 bases left between them. Germline CDR1 reads SQVTM; CDR2 reads ANQGSEA. This CDR3 has 13 amino acids. The CDR3 coding sequence is TGCAGCGTGGGGGGACTAGCCAAAAACATTCAGTACTTC. Translated: CSVGGLAKNIQYF.

The J gene is TRBJ1-3, the V gene TRBV21-1; the table's D call TRBD1 went unverified against the DNA. TRBV21-1 is a listed pseudogene. The CDR3 runs to 16 residues. This chain's CDR3 is CASSRTGTTSGNTIYF. CDR3 DNA sequence: TGTGCCAGCAGCAGAACAGGGACGACTTCTGGAAACACCATATATTTT.

The chain recombines TRBV12-3 or TRBV12-4 with TRBJ2-7; 9 bases fit TRBD2. With 5 bases clipped from V and 4 bases from J, the junction kept 3 bases outside the gene matches. The length of the CDR3 is 13 residues. DNA for the CDR3: TGTGCCAGCAGTACCCTAGCGGGATACGAGCAGTACTTC. It codes for CASSTLAGYEQYF.

In this sample, this clone turned up once. The J gene is TRBJ1-3, the V gene TRBV7-9; 8 nucleotides match TRBD1. J gave up 0 bases and V 4 bases, and 5 bases lay outside the gene matches. From germline, CDR1 is SEHNR and CDR2 FQNEAQ (reference sequence). There are 16 residues in the CDR3. Here the CDR3 DNA reads TGTGCCAGCAGCTCCAACAGGGGGAGCTCTGGAAACACCATATATTTT. This codes for CASSSNRGSSGNTIYF.

The chain has TRBV10-2 and TRBJ2-7; TRBD2 agrees at 11 bases. Germline V gene data show CDR1 as WSHSY and CDR2 as SAAADI. With V trimmed by 6 bases and J by 7 bases, 8 bases remained unmatched. This CDR3 has 14 residues. CDR3 amino acids: CASRLAGGAREQYF. The DNA of the CDR3 is TGCGCCAGCAGGTTAGCGGGGGGGGCTCGGGAGCAGTACTTC.

This chain joins TRBV7-9 and TRBJ1-2; 8 bases line up with TRBD1. This CDR3 has 15 amino acids. Germline V lookup: CDR1 SEHNR, CDR2 FQNEAQ (reference sequence). The V gene end was trimmed by 5 bases and the J gene end by 3 bases; junction bases not matched to a gene: 8. The CDR3 region is CASSPGGHSDYGYTF. In nucleotides, the CDR3 is TGTGCCAGCAGCCCAGGGGGCCATTCTGACTATGGCTACACCTTC.

The J gene is TRBJ2-7, the V gene TRBV18; TRBD1 aligns across 9 bases. Germline V gene sequence: CDR1 KGHSH, CDR2 LQKENI. The CDR3 has 15 residues. V dropped 3 bases and J dropped 4; count of bases not matched to a gene: 7. This chain's CDR3 is CASSPYGQGLYEQYF. CDR3 nucleotides: TGTGCCAGCTCACCGTACGGACAGGGGTTATACGAGCAGTACTTC.

This clone was recorded once. This chain joins TRBV5-1 and TRBJ1-2; TRBD1 agrees at 7 bases. There are 14 residues in the CDR3. V shed 4 bases and J 7 bases; nucleotides not matched to a gene: 10. In germline, CDR1 is SGHRS, CDR2 YFSETQ. The CDR3 loop reads CASSALTGAPGYTF. CDR3 DNA: TGCGCCAGCAGCGCGCTTACAGGGGCTCCTGGCTACACCTTC. The whole variable domain, filled in from reference TRBV5-1 and TRBJ1-2, reads KAGVTQTPRYLIKTRGQQVTLSCSPISGHRSVSWYQQTPGQGLQFLFEYFSETQRNKGNFPGRFSGRQFSNSRSEMNVSTLELGDSALYLCASSALTGAPGYTFGSGTRLTVV.

The V and J genes are TRBV27 and TRBJ2-6; 13 bases fit TRBD2. The CDR3 runs to 18 residues. The V gene end was trimmed by 7 bases and the J gene end by 0 bases; junction bases not matched to a gene: 6. The germline V gene has CDR1 MNHEY and CDR2 SMNVEV (reference sequence). The CDR3 region is CASTSTSGRFSGANVLTF. CDR3 in DNA: TGTGCCAGCACCTCGACTAGCGGGAGGTTCTCTGGGGCCAACGTCCTGACTTTC.

J is TRBJ2-3 and V is TRBV15; D gene unclear. The V and J ends lost 0 bases and 6 bases respectively, with 4 bases between them. The CDR3 has 12 residues. The V gene's germline CDR1 is LNHNV and CDR2 YYDKDF (reference sequence). CDR3 bases: TGTGCCACCAGCAGAGACCAGGATACGCAGTATTTT. Its translation: CATSRDQDTQYF. Complete variable domain (other parts from reference TRBV15 and TRBJ2-3): DAMVIQNPRYQVTQFGKPVTLSCSQTLNHNVMYWYQQKSSQAPKLLFHYYDKDFNNEADTPDNFQSRRPNTSFCFLDIRSPGLGDTAMYLCATSRDQDTQYFGPGTRLTVL.

The V call is TRBV4-1, the J call TRBJ1-3; D perhaps matches TRBD1 (5 bases). Trimming took 1 base from V and 0 from J, leaving 13 bases between them. This CDR3 has 17 residues. The V gene's germline CDR1 is MGHRA and CDR2 YSYEKL. CDR3 sequence reads: CASSQVILTGSGNTIYF. Here the CDR3 DNA reads TGCGCCAGCAGCCAAGTCATTCTTACAGGCTCTGGAAACACCATATATTTT.

The rearrangement links TRBV11-2 to TRBJ1-1, with D perhaps TRBD1 (5 bases). The CDR3 is 16 amino acids. The germline V and J ends were trimmed by 3 bases and 1 base, with 15 bases remaining between them. Germline-derived CDR1 and CDR2 are SGHAT and FQNNGV. The CDR3 DNA follows: TGTGCCAGCAGCTTCAAAACGACAGACAAGAACACTGAAGCTTTCTTT. Residues: CASSFKTTDKNTEAFF.

This chain links TRBV6-5 with TRBJ1-1; perhaps TRBD1 as D (6 bases). Trimming stripped 5 bases from V and 1 base from J, with 11 bases between. CDR3 length: 14 residues. From germline, CDR1 is MNHEY and CDR2 SVGAGI. CDR3 residues: CASSPTGRNTEAFF. The CDR3 region has the DNA TGTGCCAGCAGTCCCACAGGGAGGAACACTGAAGCTTTCTTT.

V usage is TRBV5-8 and J usage is TRBJ1-4; D ambiguous. The V gene lost 3 bases and the J gene lost 16 bases, with 13 bases spanning the gap. The CDR3 sequence is 11 residues long. Germline V gene data show CDR1 as SGHTS and CDR2 as YDEGEE. The CDR3: CASSSGLVKFF. For the CDR3, the DNA is TGTGCCAGCAGCTCCGGCCTGGTGAAGTTTTTT.

The chain combines TRBV5-4 with TRBJ2-7; D is perhaps TRBD1 or TRBD2 (5 bases each). In germline, CDR1 is SGHNT, CDR2 YYREEE (reference sequence). V was shortened by 0 bases and J by 2 bases, with 12 bases between the two germline ends. The CDR3 is 15 amino acids. The CDR3 DNA sequence: TGTGCCAGCAGCTTGGAAGTCGGGGCCACCTACGAGCAGTACTTC. It specifies CASSLEVGATYEQYF.